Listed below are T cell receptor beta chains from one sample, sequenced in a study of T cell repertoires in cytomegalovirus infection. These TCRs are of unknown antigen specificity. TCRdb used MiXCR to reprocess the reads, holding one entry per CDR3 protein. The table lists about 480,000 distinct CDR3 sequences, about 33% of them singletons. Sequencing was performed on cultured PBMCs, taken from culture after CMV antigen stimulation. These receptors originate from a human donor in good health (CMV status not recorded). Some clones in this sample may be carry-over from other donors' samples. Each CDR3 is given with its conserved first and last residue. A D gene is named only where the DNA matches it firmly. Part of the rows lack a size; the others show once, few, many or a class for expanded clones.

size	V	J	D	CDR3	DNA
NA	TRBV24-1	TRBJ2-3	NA	CATSDLRRGDTQYF	TGTGCCACCAGTGATTTGAGGCGTGGAGATACGCAGTATTTT
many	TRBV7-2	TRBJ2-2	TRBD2	CASRQLATNTGELFF	TGTGCCAGCAGACAACTAGCGACAAACACCGGGGAGCTGTTTTTT
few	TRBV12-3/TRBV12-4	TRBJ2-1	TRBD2	CASRSLAGDQYEQFF	TGTGCCAGCCGCTCTCTAGCGGGAGATCAGTATGAGCAGTTCTTC
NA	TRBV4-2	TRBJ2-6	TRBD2	CASSLGLAGESGANVLTF	TGTGCCAGCAGCCTAGGACTAGCGGGAGAATCTGGGGCCAACGTCCTGACTTTC
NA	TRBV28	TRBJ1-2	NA	CASSLPGTAQGGYTF	TGTGCCAGCAGTTTGCCCGGGACCGCGCAGGGTGGCTACACCTTC
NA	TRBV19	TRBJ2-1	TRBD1	CASSTLTGGWDEQFF	TGTGCCAGTAGTACCTTGACAGGGGGCTGGGATGAGCAGTTCTTC
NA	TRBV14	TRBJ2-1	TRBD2	CASSRVGDYHNEQFF	TGTGCCAGCAGCCGAGTGGGGGACTACCACAATGAGCAGTTCTTC
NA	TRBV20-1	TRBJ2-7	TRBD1	CSGDDRAYEQYF	TGCAGTGGGGACGACAGGGCATACGAGCAGTACTTC
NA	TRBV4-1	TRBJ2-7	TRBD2	CASSQESRKLAGKQYF	TGCGCCAGCAGCCAAGAAAGTCGAAAACTAGCGGGAAAGCAGTACTTC
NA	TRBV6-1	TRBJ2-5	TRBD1	CASSHGQGQETQYF	TGTGCCAGCAGTCATGGACAGGGCCAAGAGACCCAGTACTTC
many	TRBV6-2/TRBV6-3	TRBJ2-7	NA	CASRRTYEQYF	TGTGCCAGCAGGCGGACCTACGAGCAGTACTTC
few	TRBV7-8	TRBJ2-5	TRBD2	CASSQEWWREGQETQYF	TGTGCCAGCAGCCAAGAGTGGTGGCGGGAGGGCCAAGAGACCCAGTACTTC
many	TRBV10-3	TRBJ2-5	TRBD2	CAISVRAGGETQYF	TGTGCCATCAGTGTGAGAGCGGGAGGGGAGACCCAGTACTTC
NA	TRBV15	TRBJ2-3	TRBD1	CATLNRDREYTDTQYF	TGTGCCACCCTCAACCGGGACAGGGAATACACAGATACGCAGTATTTT
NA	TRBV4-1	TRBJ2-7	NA	CASSQDKGYEQYF	TGCGCCAGCAGCCAAGATAAGGGCTACGAGCAGTACTTC
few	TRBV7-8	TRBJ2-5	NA	CASSPYTGETQYF	TGTGCCAGCAGTCCCTACACTGGGGAGACCCAGTACTTC
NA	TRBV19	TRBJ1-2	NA	CASSKVVFGYTF	TGTGCCAGTAGTAAAGTAGTGTTTGGCTACACCTTC
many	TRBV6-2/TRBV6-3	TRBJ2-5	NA	CASSRLVRISGAQYF	TGTGCCAGCAGTCGGCTCGTGCGGATCTCAGGGGCCCAGTACTTC
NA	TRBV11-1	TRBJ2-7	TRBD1	CASSYSRTGDYEQYF	TGTGCCAGCAGCTACTCGAGGACAGGGGACTACGAGCAGTACTTC
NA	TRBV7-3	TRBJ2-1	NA	CASSGGRGVDEQFF	TGTGCCAGCAGTGGGGGGCGCGGGGTGGATGAGCAGTTCTTC
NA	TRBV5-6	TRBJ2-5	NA	CASSPGIAQETQYF	TGTGCCAGCAGCCCTGGCATAGCACAAGAGACCCAGTACTTC
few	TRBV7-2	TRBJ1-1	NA	CASSFKDGGNTEAFF	TGTGCCAGCAGCTTTAAAGATGGGGGGAACACTGAAGCTTTCTTT
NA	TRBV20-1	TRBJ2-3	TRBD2	CSAETSGHRDTQYF	TGCAGTGCTGAGACTAGCGGGCATCGGGATACGCAGTATTTT
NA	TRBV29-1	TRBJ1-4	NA	CSVGTSQGSAEKLFF	TGCAGCGTTGGGACATCACAGGGTTCGGCGGAAAAACTGTTTTTT
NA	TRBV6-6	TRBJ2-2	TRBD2	CASSRGLAANTGELFF	TGTGCCAGCAGCCGAGGACTAGCGGCGAACACCGGGGAGCTGTTTTTT
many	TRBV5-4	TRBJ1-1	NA	CASSLDRNLNTEAFF	TGTGCCAGCAGCTTGGACAGAAATTTGAACACTGAAGCTTTCTTT
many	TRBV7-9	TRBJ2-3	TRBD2	CASSGLAGGSGTTDTQYF	TGTGCCAGCAGCGGACTAGCGGGAGGGTCGGGTACCACAGATACGCAGTATTTT
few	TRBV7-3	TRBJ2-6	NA	CASSLTGPGANVLTF	TGTGCCAGCAGCTTAACGGGTCCTGGGGCCAACGTCCTGACTTTC
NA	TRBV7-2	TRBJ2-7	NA	CASSLGGYAYEQYF	TGTGCCAGCAGCTTAGGAGGATATGCCTACGAGCAGTACTTC
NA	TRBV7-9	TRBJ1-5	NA	CASSPRSQGYSNQPQHF	TGTGCCAGCAGCCCGAGGTCGCAGGGCTATAGCAATCAGCCCCAGCATTTT
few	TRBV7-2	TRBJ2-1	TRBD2	CASSLKWLAGGSYNEQFF	TGTGCCAGCAGCTTAAAGTGGCTAGCGGGAGGATCCTACAATGAGCAGTTCTTC
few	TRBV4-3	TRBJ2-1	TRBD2	CASSQGASGRNEQFF	TGCGCCAGCAGCCAAGGGGCTAGCGGGAGGAATGAGCAGTTCTTC
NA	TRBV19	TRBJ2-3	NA	CASSLPGVSTDTQYF	TGTGCCAGTAGCCTTCCGGGGGTCTCTACAGATACGCAGTATTTT
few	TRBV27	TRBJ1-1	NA	CASSFAQGSTEAFF	TGTGCCAGCAGTTTCGCCCAGGGGAGTACTGAAGCTTTCTTT
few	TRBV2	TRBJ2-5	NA	CASSDRTVGEGGTQYF	TGTGCCAGCAGTGATAGGACTGTGGGGGAGGGGGGGACCCAGTACTTC
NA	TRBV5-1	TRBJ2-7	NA	CASSLADPTREQYF	TGCGCCAGCAGCTTGGCCGACCCTACTCGCGAGCAGTACTTC
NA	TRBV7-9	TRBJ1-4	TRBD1	CASSPLMTGGMPKLFF	TGTGCCAGCAGCCCACTAATGACAGGGGGCATGCCGAAACTGTTTTTT
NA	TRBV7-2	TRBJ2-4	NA	CASSQGQTKNIQYF	TGTGCCAGCAGCCAAGGACAGACGAAAAACATTCAGTACTTC
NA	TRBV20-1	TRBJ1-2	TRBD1	CSARLQGAHGYTF	TGCAGTGCTAGACTCCAGGGGGCACATGGCTACACCTTC
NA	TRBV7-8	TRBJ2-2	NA	CASSLTVVIVGNTGELFF	TGTGCCAGCAGCCTCACGGTGGTGATAGTGGGGAACACCGGGGAGCTGTTTTTT
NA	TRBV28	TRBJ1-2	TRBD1	CASSPPSGTGGANYGYTF	TGTGCCAGCAGTCCTCCCTCCGGGACAGGGGGAGCTAACTATGGCTACACCTTC
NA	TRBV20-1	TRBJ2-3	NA	CSARSLYDNTDTQYF	TGCAGTGCTAGGTCCCTATACGACAACACAGATACGCAGTATTTT
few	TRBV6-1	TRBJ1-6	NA	CASSESIHSSPLHF	TGTGCCAGCAGTGAAAGTATACATTCGTCACCCCTCCACTTT
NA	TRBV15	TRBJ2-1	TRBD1	CATSNTGGGGYNEQFF	TGTGCCACCAGCAACACAGGGGGAGGTGGCTACAATGAGCAGTTCTTC
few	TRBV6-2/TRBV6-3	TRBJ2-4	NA	CASSYRLGGEGTIQYF	TGTGCCAGCAGTTACCGACTAGGGGGAGAAGGGACCATTCAGTACTTC
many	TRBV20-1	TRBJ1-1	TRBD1	CSAKDRAGVRITEAFF	TGCAGTGCCAAAGACAGGGCCGGGGTACGGATCACTGAAGCTTTCTTT
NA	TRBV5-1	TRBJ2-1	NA	CASSLWDEQFF	TGCGCCAGCAGCTTGTGGGATGAGCAGTTCTTC
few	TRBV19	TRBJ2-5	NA	CASSIDHPQRGLRETQYF	TGTGCCAGTAGTATAGATCATCCGCAACGAGGACTTAGGGAGACCCAGTACTTC
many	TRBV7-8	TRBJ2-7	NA	CASSLGWGGPIAYEQYF	TGTGCCAGCAGCTTAGGATGGGGCGGCCCAATAGCCTACGAGCAGTACTTC
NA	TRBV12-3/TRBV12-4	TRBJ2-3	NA	CASSIDPGRDTQYF	TGTGCCAGCAGTATTGACCCTGGTCGGGATACGCAGTATTTT
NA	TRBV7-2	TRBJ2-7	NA	CASSSLDYSYEQYF	TGTGCCAGCAGCTCTCTGGACTACTCCTACGAGCAGTACTTC
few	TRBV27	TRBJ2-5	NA	CASRHWGGGPDETQYF	TGTGCCAGCCGCCATTGGGGGGGGGGCCCGGACGAGACCCAGTACTTC
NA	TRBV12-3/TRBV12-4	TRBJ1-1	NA	CASSLDQSTEAFF	TGTGCCAGCAGTTTAGACCAGAGCACTGAAGCTTTCTTT
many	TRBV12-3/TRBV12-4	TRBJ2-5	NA	CASRSLTGRGETQYF	TGTGCCAGCAGATCCCTGACAGGGCGGGGAGAGACCCAGTACTTC
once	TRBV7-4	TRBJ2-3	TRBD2	CASSLGREGRATDTQYF	TGTGCCAGCAGCTTAGGTCGGGAGGGCCGTGCGACAGATACGCAGTATTTT